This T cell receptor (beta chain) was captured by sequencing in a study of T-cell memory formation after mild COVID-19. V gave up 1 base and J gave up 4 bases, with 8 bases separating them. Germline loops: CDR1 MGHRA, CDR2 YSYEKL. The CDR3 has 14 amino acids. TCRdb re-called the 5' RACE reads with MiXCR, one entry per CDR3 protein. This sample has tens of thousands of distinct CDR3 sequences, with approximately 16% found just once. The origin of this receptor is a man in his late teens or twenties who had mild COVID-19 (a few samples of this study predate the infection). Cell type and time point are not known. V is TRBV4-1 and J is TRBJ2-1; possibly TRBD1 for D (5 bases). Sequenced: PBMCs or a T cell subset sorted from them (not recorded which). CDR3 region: CASSQGPGYNEQFF. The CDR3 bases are TGCGCCAGCAGCCAAGGGCCAGGGTACAATGAGCAGTTCTTC.